These T cell receptor beta chains were read from a single sample in a study of T-cell reconstitution after alpha-beta-depleted transplantation in children. Via MiXCR, TCRdb re-called the PCR reads, giving one row per CDR3 protein. The sample includes more than 400,000 distinct CDR3 sequences, 9.5% to 12% seen only once; the top ten take around 13%. The source was PBMCs, mostly from graft donor cells, collected 180 days after TCRalphabeta/CD19-depleted stem cell transplant. The receptor set was obtained from a female patient under 10 years old who had a stem cell transplant for aplastic anemia, so the T cells may come from the graft donor. CDR3s include the opening cysteine and the closing phenylalanine or tryptophan. D genes are given only for firm matches. The size of a clone is reported for some rows only, either as once, few or many, or as a class for expanded clones.

-	TRBV6-1	-	TRBJ2-1	CASSELPDIYNEQFF	TGTGCCAGCAGTGAACTTCCCGATATCTACAATGAGCAGTTCTTC
TRBD1	TRBV28	many	TRBJ2-5	CASTDSGGVETQYF	TGTGCCAGCACCGACTCAGGGGGCGTGGAGACCCAGTACTTC
-	TRBV20-1	-	TRBJ1-2	CSALRPREDGYTF	TGCAGTGCCCTGCGGCCTCGAGAGGATGGCTACACCTTC
-	TRBV6-5	-	TRBJ2-3	CASSYSTGMYGANTDTQYF	TGTGCCAGCAGTTACTCTACAGGAATGTACGGCGCTAACACAGATACGCAGTATTTT
-	TRBV6-5	-	TRBJ2-2	CASSLIYGTNTGELFF	TGTGCCAGCAGTTTAATCTACGGTACGAACACCGGGGAGCTGTTTTTT
TRBD1	TRBV18	few	TRBJ1-5	CASSPTQGARQPQHF	TGTGCCAGCTCACCAACACAGGGGGCGCGGCAGCCCCAGCATTTT
-	TRBV12-3/TRBV12-4	many	TRBJ2-1	CASRQGLSSYNEQFF	TGTGCCAGCAGGCAGGGACTTAGCTCCTACAATGAGCAGTTCTTC
TRBD2	TRBV6-1	few	TRBJ2-1	CASSELGTSEQFF	TGTGCCAGCAGTGAACTGGGGACTAGCGAGCAGTTCTTC
TRBD2	TRBV5-1	many	TRBJ2-5	CASSPLTGTSGRETQYF	TGCGCCAGCAGCCCTCTCACCGGGACTAGCGGGAGAGAGACCCAGTACTTC
-	TRBV5-1	-	TRBJ1-1	CASSPRGHTEAFF	TGCGCCAGCAGCCCTCGGGGGCACACTGAAGCTTTCTTT